These 18 T cell receptor beta chains were all obtained from the same sample, sequenced in a study of T cell responses to AZD1222 COVID-19 vaccine. This table comes from immunoSEQ multiplex PCR, and its TCRdb copy is limited to in-frame clones, with some not included. The sample contains about 130,000 clones, 85% to 95% of which appear only once. The specimen was peripheral blood, collected 28 days after the second AZD1222 dose. Receptors were obtained from an adult who received the AZD1222 COVID-19 vaccine.

The chain's CDR3 is CASSQTNEQFF. The CDR3 region has the DNA TGTGCCAGCAGCCAAACCAATGAGCAGTTCTTC. The chain couples TRBV3-1 (or the pseudogene TRBV3-2) to TRBJ2-1; D not certain. CDR1 and CDR2 (germline): LGHDT, YNNKEL (reference sequence). The ends were cut back, 2 bases at V and 6 bases at J, with 2 bases in the middle. The CDR3 covers 11 residues.

This clone was seen just once. The gene calls are TRBV9 and TRBJ2-5, with D possibly called TRBD1 or TRBD2 (5 bases each). The V end lost 4 bases, the J end lost 1 base, and 26 bases lay between the germline ends. The length of the CDR3 is 19 residues. Germline V gene lookup returns CDR1 SGDLS and CDR2 YYNGEE. CDR3 nucleotides: TGTGCCAGCAGCAAGTCAAACTCCTTGGGGACCCGGATCCAAGAGACCCAGTACTTC. It translates to CASSKSNSLGTRIQETQYF.

The rearrangement joins TRBV5-1 to TRBJ1-2; D remains ambiguous. The CDR3 spans 16 residues. With 0 bases removed from V and 5 bases from J, the gap between germline ends came to 17 bases. Germline-derived CDR1 and CDR2 are SGHRS and YFSETQ. The CDR3 loop reads CASSLGEVSATYGYTF. CDR3 in DNA: TGCGCCAGCAGCTTGGGAGAGGTCTCGGCTACTTATGGCTACACCTTC.

The J gene is TRBJ1-5, the V gene TRBV4-1; 8 bases line up with TRBD1. Per the germline V gene, CDR1 is MGHRA and CDR2 is YSYEKL. The CDR3 has 15 residues. V was clipped by 1 base and J by 8 bases; unmatched bases: 7. CDR3 residues: CASSQVGLTGEPQHF. In DNA form, the CDR3 reads TGCGCCAGCAGCCAAGTGGGCCTGACAGGGGAGCCCCAGCATTTT.

V usage is TRBV9 and J usage is TRBJ1-2, with TRBD1 identical over 7 bases. V dropped 4 bases and J dropped 6; count of bases not matched to a gene: 12. This CDR3 spans 15 amino acids. Germline CDR1 and CDR2: SGDLS and YYNGEE. CDR3 sequence (DNA): TGTGCCAGCAGCCCAACCGGGACAGAGAAGGATGGCTACACCTTC. Its translation is CASSPTGTEKDGYTF.

Only one count was recorded for this clone. This CDR3 is CASSLVFGDQETQYF. The CDR3 region has the DNA TGTGCCAGCAGCTTAGTTTTCGGGGATCAAGAGACCCAGTACTTC. The rearrangement joins TRBV7-9 to TRBJ2-5, with a tentative D call TRBD2 (5 bases). CDR3 size: 15 residues. Per germline, CDR1 SEHNR and CDR2 FQNEAQ (reference sequence). The germline V and J ends were trimmed by 1 base and 2 bases, with 11 bases remaining between them.

This chain's CDR3 is CASSPLTGDYGYTF. In DNA form, the CDR3 reads TGTGCCAGCAGTCCCCTAACAGGGGACTATGGCTACACCTTC. The chain couples TRBV14 to TRBJ1-2, with TRBD1 matching 7 bases. The CDR3 sequence is 14 residues long. V gave up 6 bases and J gave up 3 bases; unmatched junction bases: 7. CDR1 and CDR2 (germline): SGHDN, FVKESK.

The chain links TRBV15 to TRBJ1-1; D perhaps matches TRBD1 (5 bases). Germline V lookup: CDR1 LNHNV, CDR2 YYDKDF (reference sequence). The V and J ends lost 8 bases and 4 bases respectively, with 20 bases between them. This CDR3 has 15 residues. This CDR3 is CATLPGGGGATEAFF. CDR3 bases: TGTGCCACCCTCCCAGGCGGGGGGGGTGCCACTGAAGCTTTCTTT. Looking up the rest from reference TRBV15 and TRBJ1-1 gives the full variable domain: DAMVIQNPRYQVTQFGKPVTLSCSQTLNHNVMYWYQQKSSQAPKLLFHYYDKDFNNEADTPDNFQSRRPNTSFCFLDIRSPGLGDTAMYLCATLPGGGGATEAFFGQGTRLTVV.

J is TRBJ1-2 and V is TRBV11-2; D gene unclear. The CDR3 runs to 13 residues. Between the trimmed V and J ends, which lost 2 bases and 3 bases, there was a span of 7 bases. The germline CDR1 and CDR2 sequences are SGHAT and FQNNGV. The chain's CDR3 is CASSLRGYYGYTF. DNA for the CDR3: TGTGCCAGCAGCTTAAGAGGGTACTATGGCTACACCTTC.

The rearrangement uses TRBV16 and TRBJ1-2; possibly TRBD1 for D (5 bases). The germline gives CDR1 KGHSY, CDR2 FQNENV. V lost 4 bases and J lost 0, with 9 bases in between. The length of the CDR3 is 14 residues. Here the CDR3 reads CASSPRATNYGYTF. The CDR3, as DNA: TGTGCCAGCAGCCCCAGGGCCACTAACTATGGCTACACCTTC.

The rearrangement uses TRBV5-1 and TRBJ1-2, with no clear D. The germline gives CDR1 SGHRS, CDR2 YFSETQ. V lost 3 bases, J lost 8 bases, and 14 bases lay in between. The CDR3 totals 13 residues. The CDR3 DNA sequence: TGCGCCAGCAGCTCACTCGCCGGCCGGGGCTACACCTTC. This translates into CASSSLAGRGYTF.

The chain is built from TRBV6-5 and TRBJ1-4, with a tentative D call TRBD1 (5 bases). CDR1 and CDR2 from the germline V gene are MNHEY and SVGAGI. Deletions cut 2 bases from V and 8 bases from J, with 9 bases between. The CDR3 is 13 amino acids. The CDR3 region has the DNA TGTGCCAGCAGTTACCAGGGAGAGGAAAAACTGTTTTTT. As protein: CASSYQGEEKLFF.

The chain carries TRBV27 and TRBJ1-1; D gene uncertain. Germline V gives CDR1 MNHEY, CDR2 SMNVEV (reference sequence). This CDR3 is 14 amino acids long. V lost 0 bases and J lost 4, with 9 bases in between. The CDR3 protein is CASSLSASPTEAFF. For the CDR3, the DNA is TGTGCCAGCAGTTTATCGGCCTCTCCCACTGAAGCTTTCTTT.

The chain employs TRBV2 and TRBJ1-4, with D unclear. The germline V and J ends were trimmed by 7 bases and 7 bases, with 13 bases remaining between them. Germline CDR1 reads SNHLY; CDR2 reads FYNNEI. The CDR3 is 13 amino acids. The CDR3 DNA follows: TGTGCCAGCAAAGGCCCCTCGGGTGAAAAACTGTTTTTT. Its protein is CASKGPSGEKLFF. Supplemented by reference TRBV2 and TRBJ1-4, the full variable domain reads EPEVTQTPSHQVTQMGQEVILRCVPISNHLYFYWYRQILGQKVEFLVSFYNNEISEKSEIFDDQFSVERPDGSNFTLKIRSTKLEDSAMYFCASKGPSGEKLFFGSGTQLSVL.

The chain links TRBV5-6 to TRBJ1-1, with D unclear. V was cut by 4 bases and J by 0 bases, with 10 bases left in between. The germline V gene has CDR1 SGHDT and CDR2 YYEEEE. This CDR3 has 14 residues. The CDR3 is CASSERWMNTEAFF. Here the CDR3 DNA reads TGTGCCAGCAGCGAACGTTGGATGAACACTGAAGCTTTCTTT.

The rearrangement joins TRBV30 to TRBJ1-6, with D hard to call. Trimming stripped 0 bases from V and 11 bases from J, with 8 bases between. The germline V gene has CDR1 GTSNPN and CDR2 SVGIG (reference sequence). The CDR3 spans 12 residues. CDR3 in DNA: TGTGCCTGGAGTGTAAGCGGCGCACCCCTCCACTTT. It translates to CAWSVSGAPLHF.

V and J are TRBV3-1 (or the pseudogene TRBV3-2) and TRBJ1-3; a weak D match, TRBD1 (5 bases). Trimming cost V 6 bases and J 4 bases, with 13 bases left between them. The CDR3 extends over 14 amino acids. Germline V gene lookup returns CDR1 LGHDT and CDR2 YNNKEL (reference sequence). The CDR3 DNA follows: TGTGCCAGCAGTCGACAGTATGCCGGAAACACCATATATTTT. Translating it yields CASSRQYAGNTIYF.

The V call is TRBV18, the J call TRBJ2-2; D ambiguous. The V end was cut by 5 bases, the J end by 4 bases, with 11 bases between. The CDR3 runs to 14 residues. From germline, CDR1 is KGHSH and CDR2 LQKENI. The CDR3 coding sequence is TGTGCCAGCTCAGAACGGGTTATCACCGGGGAGCTGTTTTTT. It codes for CASSERVITGELFF.